This passage covers 28 T cell receptor beta chains from one sample sequenced in a study of blood T cell repertoires in COVID-19 (dated by TCRdb to between 2020 and 2021). The library was made by the immunoSEQ multiplex PCR assay. Not all clones reach the TCRdb copy of this immuneACCESS table, which keeps in-frame sequences only. Checked studies attribute under half of the gap to unresolved V genes and leave the rest unexplained. This sample comprises 65,000 to 80,000 clones, over 80% of them detected only once. Roughly 5% of the sample belongs to the ten largest clones. Input material: peripheral blood. The receptors derive from a man between 45 and 60 years old with active COVID-19.

This rearrangement joins TRBV29-1 to TRBJ2-3, with D possibly TRBD1 on 6 matching bases. There are 14 residues in the CDR3. Germline V CDR1 and CDR2: SQVTM, ANQGSEA. With 8 bases removed from V and 4 bases from J, the gap between germline ends came to 19 bases. The CDR3 DNA reads as TGCAGCACCCTTCCATCTGACAGGCCAGATACGCAGTATTTT. Translation: CSTLPSDRPDTQYF.

V is TRBV5-1 and J is TRBJ2-5; D is uncertain. The CDR3 has 14 amino acids. Trimming took 4 bases from V and 2 from J, leaving 12 bases between them. From germline, CDR1 is SGHRS and CDR2 YFSETQ. The CDR3 loop is CASSITGFQETQYF. CDR3 sequence (DNA): TGCGCCAGCAGCATAACCGGGTTTCAAGAGACCCAGTACTTC.

This clone has a single count. The V call is TRBV28, the J call TRBJ1-2; D possibly corresponds to TRBD1 (6 bases). CDR1 MDHEN and CDR2 SYDVKM come from the germline V gene. V gave up 8 bases and J gave up 4 bases, with 14 bases separating them. This CDR3 region has 13 residues. The CDR3 coding sequence is TGTGCCAGCCGAGGGGGGGAGGGCTATGGCTACACCTTC. Translated, it gives CASRGGEGYGYTF.

V is TRBV19 and J is TRBJ2-7; 7 bases are shared with TRBD1. The CDR3 spans 14 residues. V trimming: 2 bases; J trimming: 1 base; junction bases outside the gene matches: 2. Germline V lookup: CDR1 LNHDA, CDR2 SQIVND (reference sequence). The CDR3 sequence: CASSIKQGSYEQYF. CDR3 bases: TGTGCCAGTAGTATAAAACAGGGGTCCTACGAGCAGTACTTC. The entire variable domain, with the rest obtained from reference TRBV19 and TRBJ2-7, is as follows: DGGITQSPKYLFRKEGQNVTLSCEQNLNHDAMYWYRQDPGQGLRLIYYSQIVNDFQKGDIAEGYSVSREKKESFPLTVTSAQKNPTAFYLCASSIKQGSYEQYFGPGTRLTVT.

The V and J genes are TRBV23-1 and TRBJ1-4; D ambiguous. Being an ORF, TRBV23-1 has a function that is uncertain. V was cut by 4 bases and J by 2 bases, with 14 bases left in between. This CDR3 spans 16 amino acids. The DNA for the CDR3 is TGCGCCAGCAGTCCCGGCAGTTTGGAGACTAATGAAAAACTGTTTTTT. Protein product: CASSPGSLETNEKLFF.

This sequence joins TRBV5-4 and TRBJ1-1, with TRBD1 as a possible D gene (5 bases). Trimming stripped 4 bases from V and 1 base from J, with 11 bases between. Germline-derived CDR1 and CDR2 are SGHNT and YYREEE (reference sequence). The CDR3 is 14 amino acids. The DNA for the CDR3 is TGTGCCAGCAGCCCCTCGACAGCGAACACTGAAGCTTTCTTT. This gives the protein CASSPSTANTEAFF.

This clone was recorded a few times. The gene calls are TRBV4-2 and TRBJ2-3; 12 nucleotides agree with TRBD1. Germline CDR1 LGHNA, CDR2 YNFKEQ. This CDR3 region has 16 residues. V gave up 0 bases and J gave up 4 bases; unmatched junction bases: 2. CDR3 sequence: CASSQDGTGGADTQYF. The CDR3 DNA follows: TGTGCCAGCAGCCAAGATGGGACAGGGGGCGCAGATACGCAGTATTTT.

V gene TRBV5-4 combines with J gene TRBJ1-1; D is unclear. Between the trimmed V and J ends, which lost 3 bases and 1 base, there was a span of 7 bases. Germline-derived CDR1 and CDR2 are SGHNT and YYREEE (reference sequence). The CDR3 covers 13 residues. The CDR3 loop is CASSSPPNTEAFF. The CDR3, as DNA: TGTGCCAGCAGCTCCCCTCCGAACACTGAAGCTTTCTTT.

The J gene is TRBJ1-1, the V gene TRBV5-4; D not certain. Trimming took 4 bases from V and 5 from J, leaving 21 bases between them. CDR3 length: 16 amino acids. The germline V gene has CDR1 SGHNT and CDR2 YYREEE (reference sequence). CDR3 sequence (DNA): TGTGCCAGCAGCCCTGGAGGCGGCCTTACCAGAACTGAAGCTTTCTTT. Residues: CASSPGGGLTRTEAFF.

This clone qualifies as medium-sized. This sequence joins TRBV7-9 and TRBJ1-2, with 7 bases fitting TRBD1. This CDR3 has 13 residues. The trim removed 11 bases at V and 6 bases at J, leaving 12 bases unmatched. Germline CDR1 SEHNR, CDR2 FQNEAQ (reference sequence). DNA of the CDR3: TGTGCCGATTATGCAGGGGGTATCGATGGCTACACCTTC. Protein: CADYAGGIDGYTF.

The CDR3: CASRGRGRGLETQYF. For the CDR3, the DNA is TGTGCCAGCAGGGGTCGAGGCAGGGGGCTGGAGACCCAGTACTTC. V is TRBV5-6 and J is TRBJ2-5; 8 bases match TRBD1. Losses at the gene ends were 5 bases for V and 5 bases for J; bases not matched to a gene: 11. From germline, CDR1 is SGHDT and CDR2 YYEEEE. The CDR3 runs 15 residues. The full variable domain, its missing parts supplied by reference TRBV5-6 and TRBJ2-5, is DAGVTQSPTHLIKTRGQQVTLRCSPKSGHDTVSWYQQALGQGPQFIFQYYEEEERQRGNFPDRFSGHQFPNYSSELNVNALLLGDSALYLCASRGRGRGLETQYFGPGTRLLVL.

The table lists this clone with a count of one. Here the CDR3 DNA reads TGTGCCAGCAGACCACGGACAGGGCCCTACGAGCAGTACTTC. The encoded protein is CASRPRTGPYEQYF. V gene TRBV28 combines with J gene TRBJ2-7; 8 bases map to TRBD1. V shed 6 bases and J 2 bases; nucleotides not matched to a gene: 6. Germline V lookup: CDR1 MDHEN, CDR2 SYDVKM. This CDR3 has 14 residues.

V gene TRBV5-1 combines with J gene TRBJ1-1; 11 positions match TRBD1. Looked up from germline, CDR1 is SGHRS and CDR2 is YFSETQ. CDR3 length equals 15 residues. J gave up 4 bases and V 4 bases, and 6 bases lay outside the gene matches. The CDR3 region is CASSASGTGGTEAFF. The CDR3 DNA follows: TGCGCCAGCAGCGCCTCCGGGACAGGGGGCACTGAAGCTTTCTTT.

This chain joins TRBV30 and TRBJ1-2, with TRBD1 as a possible D gene (5 bases). This CDR3 has 12 residues. CDR1 and CDR2 from the germline V gene are GTSNPN and SVGIG (reference sequence). Here the CDR3 reads CAGGRGRYGYTF. CDR3 coding DNA: TGTGCGGGGGGACGGGGAAGGTATGGCTACACCTTC.

This rearrangement joins TRBV5-1 to TRBJ2-1; TRBD2 aligns across 8 bases. The CDR3 extends over 15 amino acids. CDR1 and CDR2 from the germline V gene are SGHRS and YFSETQ. V dropped 0 bases and J dropped 7; count of bases not matched to a gene: 6. The CDR3 here is CASSLVGGAENEQFF. The CDR3 bases are TGCGCCAGCAGCTTGGTCGGGGGGGCGGAGAATGAGCAGTTCTTC.

This chain links TRBV14 with TRBJ1-2; TRBD1 might be the D (5 bases). The CDR3 has 15 residues. CDR1 and CDR2 (germline): SGHDN, FVKESK. V lost 0 bases and J 4 bases, leaving 12 bases between the germline ends. CDR3 nucleotide sequence: TGTGCCAGCAGCCAAGATGGGGGGTCGGTCTATGGCTACACCTTC. Translation gives CASSQDGGSVYGYTF. The full variable domain, completed using reference TRBV14 and TRBJ1-2, is EAGVTQFPSHSVIEKGQTVTLRCDPISGHDNLYWYRRVMGKEIKFLLHFVKESKQDESGMPNNRFLAERTGGTYSTLKVQPAELEDSGVYFCASSQDGGSVYGYTFGSGTRLTVV.

The CDR3 protein is CASSLTGFMEEKLFF. The CDR3 DNA reads TGTGCCAGCAGCCTAACAGGGTTTATGGAAGAAAAACTGTTTTTT. The rearrangement links TRBV7-8 to TRBJ1-4; tentative D call: TRBD1 (6 bases). The CDR3 has 15 amino acids. Germline lookup yields CDR1 SGHVS and CDR2 FQNEAQ. Trimming pared 5 bases from V and 8 bases from J, leaving 18 bases between.

V is TRBV6-5 and J is TRBJ2-5; D gene unclear. The germline V gene has CDR1 MNHEY and CDR2 SVGAGI. This CDR3 contains 15 residues. The V end was cut by 7 bases, the J end by 0 bases, with 15 bases between. The CDR3 nucleotides are TGTGCCAGCATGAGTCGAGCTTTGTACCAAGAGACCCAGTACTTC. This encodes CASMSRALYQETQYF.

The genes are TRBV7-8 and TRBJ1-1; D call uncertain. The CDR3 loop spans 15 amino acids. The germline CDR1 and CDR2 sequences are SGHVS and FQNEAQ. The V end lost 1 base, the J end lost 0 bases, and 9 bases lay between the germline ends. The DNA of the CDR3 is TGTGCCAGCAGCTTAGGGAGGGCAATGAACACTGAAGCTTTCTTT. Encoded protein: CASSLGRAMNTEAFF.

The J gene is TRBJ1-2, the V gene TRBV7-3; possible D gene TRBD1, 5 bases. The germline CDR1 and CDR2 sequences are SGHTA and FQGTGA. The CDR3 has 13 amino acids. V was cut by 3 bases and J by 2 bases, with 7 bases left in between. CDR3 nucleotide sequence: TGTGCCAGCAGCTTGACAGCCAACTATGGCTACACCTTC. Its translation: CASSLTANYGYTF.

The V and J genes are TRBV24-1 and TRBJ1-5, with 7 nucleotides matching TRBD1. This CDR3 spans 16 amino acids. V lost 3 bases to trimming and J lost 6 bases; unmatched junction nucleotides: 10. Germline V gene sequence: CDR1 KGHDR, CDR2 SFDVKD. The CDR3 DNA sequence: TGTGCCACCAGTGATGCCGGCACAGGGGTGCTTCAGCCCCAGCATTTT. Translating gives CATSDAGTGVLQPQHF.

This chain links TRBV5-4 with TRBJ1-4; 7 positions agree with TRBD1. Germline assignment: CDR1 SGHNT and CDR2 YYREEE (reference sequence). The V and J ends lost 0 bases and 8 bases, in that order; junction bases with no gene match: 7. The CDR3 has 15 residues. The CDR3 loop reads CASSLAGQGEEKLFF. The DNA for the CDR3 is TGTGCCAGCAGCTTGGCCGGCCAGGGGGAGGAAAAACTGTTTTTT.

The chain has TRBV28 and TRBJ1-6; D gene uncertain. CDR1 and CDR2 (germline): MDHEN, SYDVKM. The CDR3 is 12 residues long. The V gene lost 3 bases and the J gene lost 12 bases, with 9 bases spanning the gap. CDR3 sequence (DNA): TGTGCCAGCAGTTTCTCTCGGAGACCCCTCCACTTT. Amino acids: CASSFSRRPLHF. The entire variable domain, with the rest obtained from reference TRBV28 and TRBJ1-6, is as follows: DVKVTQSSRYLVKRTGEKVFLECVQDMDHENMFWYRQDPGLGLRLIYFSYDVKMKEKGDIPEGYSVSREKKERFSLILESASTNQTSMYLCASSFSRRPLHFGNGTRLTVT.

The CDR3 reads CASSSLGHMNTEAFF. In nucleotides, the CDR3 is TGTGCCAGCAGCTCTCTGGGACATATGAACACTGAAGCTTTCTTT. The chain joins TRBV7-9 to TRBJ1-1; tentatively, D is TRBD1 (6 bases). V was clipped by 4 bases and J by 0 bases, with 12 bases between them. CDR1 is SEHNR and CDR2 is FQNEAQ in the germline V gene (reference sequence). The CDR3 length is 15 residues.

The rearrangement links TRBV3-1 (or the pseudogene TRBV3-2) to TRBJ1-5; possible D gene TRBD1, 5 bases. Germline CDR1 is LGHDT and CDR2 is YNNKEL (reference sequence). Trimming pared 0 bases from V and 2 bases from J, leaving 8 bases between. The CDR3 totals 15 residues. The CDR3 here is CASSQDAGGNQPQHF. CDR3 bases: TGTGCCAGCAGCCAAGATGCGGGGGGCAATCAGCCCCAGCATTTT.

The V and J genes are TRBV5-1 and TRBJ2-7, with 7 bases aligning to TRBD1. This CDR3 spans 14 amino acids. Germline V CDR1 and CDR2: SGHRS, YFSETQ. With 0 bases clipped from V and 2 bases from J, the junction kept 2 bases outside the gene matches. The CDR3 DNA follows: TGCGCCAGCAGCTTGGAGGGGGCGACCTACGAGCAGTACTTC. It codes for CASSLEGATYEQYF.

The chain joins TRBV3-1 (or the pseudogene TRBV3-2) to TRBJ2-7; 11 positions match TRBD2. This CDR3 contains 14 residues. V was pared by 3 bases and J by 3 bases, with 1 base of the junction left unmatched. Per germline, CDR1 LGHDT and CDR2 YNNKEL (reference sequence). The CDR3, as DNA: TGTGCCAGCAGCCACGGGACTAGCGGCTACGAGCAGTACTTC. Its protein is CASSHGTSGYEQYF.

This sequence joins TRBV10-1 and TRBJ1-2; D might be TRBD1 (5 bases). V lost 3 bases and J 14 bases, leaving 19 bases between the germline ends. CDR3 length equals 13 residues. The germline gives CDR1 WNHNN, CDR2 SYGVQD (reference sequence). The CDR3 loop reads CASSDAGRRGYTF. For the CDR3, the DNA is TGCGCCAGCAGTGACGCAGGGCGCAGAGGTTATACCTTC.